This TCR beta chain was identified during a study of T cells in Graves' hyperthyroidism and ophthalmopathy. RNA transcripts gave rise to amplified TCR beta CDR3 regions. A first-round RT-PCR of the TCR CDR3 used the HTBI primer set. One entry per CDR3 protein results from TCRdb running MiXCR on the multiplex PCR reads. The data show 650,000 to 850,000 distinct CDR3 sequences, around 20% seen once. The CDR3 contains 14 residues. Germline CDR1 and CDR2: SGHRS and YFSETQ. V shed 3 bases, J shed 2 bases, and the junction held 4 bases outside the gene matches. Investigators excluded patients with uncontrolled infection, other autoimmune disease, pregnancy or lactation. This clonotype was picked up many times.

Sequences were obtained from blood. The receptor's source is a woman aged 45 to 65 with Graves' hyperthyroidism that later progressed to Graves' ophthalmopathy. The chain combines TRBV5-1 with TRBJ2-7; 8 bases line up with TRBD1. CDR3 sequence: CASSSRQGPYEQYF. CDR3 DNA sequence: TGCGCCAGCAGCTCACGACAGGGGCCCTACGAGCAGTACTTC.